The rows below give T cell receptor beta chains drawn from one sample of a study of T cells in Graves' hyperthyroidism and ophthalmopathy. TCRdb passed the multiplex PCR reads through MiXCR, listing each CDR3 protein once. The table records about 400,000 distinct CDR3 sequences, about 15% of them present only once. The material sequenced was blood. All receptors derive from a woman aged 18-35 years with Graves' hyperthyroidism. CDR3s include the opening cysteine and the closing phenylalanine or tryptophan. Each record gives: V gene, J gene, CDR3 length, clone size, D gene, CDR3 protein, CDR3 DNA. D genes are given only for firm matches. Size values are once, few and many counts, or a class for expanded clones, and some rows have none.

V: TRBV7-8
J: TRBJ2-3
length: 17
size: many
D: TRBD2
CDR3: CASSLDRREGFMDTQYF
DNA: TGTGCCAGCAGCTTAGATCGGCGGGAGGGCTTTATGGATACGCAGTATTTT

V: TRBV20-1
J: TRBJ2-7
length: 15
size: -
D: TRBD2
CDR3: CSAPGTSGIWYEQYF
DNA: TGCAGTGCTCCCGGGACTAGCGGGATATGGTACGAGCAGTACTTC

V: TRBV2
J: TRBJ2-7
length: 11
size: many
D: -
CDR3: CASSEWSGQYF
DNA: TGTGCCAGCAGTGAATGGTCGGGGCAGTACTTC

V: TRBV3-1
J: TRBJ1-1
length: 16
size: -
D: -
CDR3: CASSQDLPETNTEAFF
DNA: TGTGCCAGCAGCCAAGATCTTCCAGAAACGAACACTGAAGCTTTCTTT

V: TRBV19
J: TRBJ1-1
length: 15
size: -
D: TRBD1
CDR3: CASSIPGTGNTEAFF
DNA: TGTGCCAGTAGTATCCCCGGGACAGGGAACACTGAAGCTTTCTTT

V: TRBV9
J: TRBJ2-3
length: 17
size: few
D: TRBD2
CDR3: CASSVSEAGGGTDTQYF
DNA: TGTGCCAGCAGCGTCTCGGAAGCGGGAGGGGGCACAGATACGCAGTATTTT

V: TRBV30
J: TRBJ1-5
length: 16
size: -
D: TRBD1
CDR3: CAWSVRDRGWNQPQHF
DNA: TGTGCCTGGAGTGTACGGGACAGGGGGTGGAATCAGCCCCAGCATTTT

V: TRBV5-1
J: TRBJ1-1
length: 15
size: many
D: TRBD1
CDR3: CASRLTGAMNTEAFF
DNA: TGCGCCAGCAGGCTGACAGGGGCCATGAACACTGAAGCTTTCTTT

V: TRBV14
J: TRBJ2-1
length: 15
size: -
D: TRBD2
CDR3: CASSQVFGLAGELFF
DNA: TGTGCCAGCAGCCAAGTGTTCGGGCTAGCGGGAGAACTCTTCTTC

V: TRBV20-1
J: TRBJ2-5
length: 12
size: many
D: TRBD2
CDR3: CSALGGVETQYF
DNA: TGCAGTGCCCTTGGGGGGGTAGAGACCCAGTACTTC

V: TRBV6-6
J: TRBJ1-6
length: 18
size: -
D: -
CDR3: CASSYSSGPSSYNSPLHF
DNA: TGTGCCAGCAGTTACTCGTCAGGGCCGAGCTCCTATAATTCACCCCTCCACTTT

V: TRBV2
J: TRBJ1-5
length: 12
size: many
D: TRBD1
CDR3: CASSGTGKPQHF
DNA: TGTGCCAGCAGTGGGACAGGGAAGCCCCAGCATTTT

V: TRBV29-1
J: TRBJ2-5
length: 13
size: many
D: -
CDR3: CSVEAAGRETQYF
DNA: TGCAGCGTTGAAGCTGCGGGACGCGAGACCCAGTACTTC

V: TRBV28
J: TRBJ1-4
length: 15
size: many
D: TRBD1
CDR3: CASSLPGQGVEKLFF
DNA: TGTGCCAGCAGTCTCCCGGGACAGGGGGTTGAAAAACTGTTTTTT

V: TRBV10-3
J: TRBJ1-6
length: 13
size: -
D: TRBD1
CDR3: CAISGQGDSPLHF
DNA: TGTGCCATCAGCGGACAGGGTGATTCACCCCTCCACTTT

V: TRBV19
J: TRBJ1-5
length: 15
size: -
D: -
CDR3: CASSGVPGGDQPQHF
DNA: TGTGCCAGTAGTGGGGTTCCGGGGGGCGACCAGCCCCAGCATTTT

V: TRBV18
J: TRBJ2-7
length: 16
size: -
D: -
CDR3: CASSPTTGLGPYEQYF
DNA: TGTGCCAGCTCACCAACGACGGGCTTAGGTCCCTACGAGCAGTACTTC

V: TRBV5-6
J: TRBJ2-2
length: 16
size: many
D: -
CDR3: CASSFTPSSLTGELFF
DNA: TGTGCCAGCAGCTTTACCCCCTCTTCCCTCACCGGGGAGCTGTTTTTT

V: TRBV11-2
J: TRBJ1-4
length: 14
size: many
D: TRBD1
CDR3: CASSLDREIEKLFF
DNA: TGTGCCAGCAGCTTGGACAGGGAAATTGAAAAACTGTTTTTT

V: TRBV29-1
J: TRBJ2-1
length: 12
size: many
D: -
CDR3: CSVEGQHNEQFF
DNA: TGCAGCGTTGAAGGACAACACAATGAGCAGTTCTTC

V: TRBV20-1
J: TRBJ2-7
length: 15
size: -
D: TRBD2
CDR3: CSAGPGTSWPGEQYF
DNA: TGCAGTGCTGGACCTGGGACTAGTTGGCCGGGCGAGCAGTACTTC

V: TRBV29-1
J: TRBJ2-7
length: 14
size: many
D: -
CDR3: CSVVTAGSSYEQYF
DNA: TGCAGCGTTGTGACGGCAGGTTCTAGCTACGAGCAGTACTTC

V: TRBV24-1
J: TRBJ2-1
length: 12
size: many
D: -
CDR3: CATSEWGNEQFF
DNA: TGTGCCACCAGTGAGTGGGGGAATGAGCAGTTCTTC

V: TRBV7-2
J: TRBJ2-3
length: 16
size: many
D: TRBD2
CDR3: CASSLMAGGRTDTQYF
DNA: TGTGCCAGCAGCTTAATGGCGGGGGGGCGGACAGATACGCAGTATTTT

V: TRBV18
J: TRBJ1-5
length: 15
size: many
D: -
CDR3: CASSPLEGWNQPQHF
DNA: TGTGCCAGCTCACCACTAGAAGGTTGGAATCAGCCCCAGCATTTT

V: TRBV12-3/TRBV12-4
J: TRBJ2-3
length: 14
size: many
D: -
CDR3: CASSLQGGTDTQYF
DNA: TGTGCCAGCAGTTTACAGGGAGGCACAGATACGCAGTATTTT

V: TRBV7-2
J: TRBJ2-7
length: 16
size: -
D: TRBD2
CDR3: CASSPPGSSGSYEQYF
DNA: TGTGCCAGCAGCCCCCCCGGTTCTAGCGGGAGCTACGAGCAGTACTTC

V: TRBV5-1
J: TRBJ2-3
length: 11
size: few
D: -
CDR3: CASSSGNTQYF
DNA: TGCGCCAGCAGTTCAGGGAATACGCAGTATTTT

V: TRBV7-2
J: TRBJ2-7
length: 15
size: -
D: -
CDR3: CASSLDGQDTYEQYF
DNA: TGTGCCAGCAGCTTAGACGGCCAGGATACCTACGAGCAGTACTTC

V: TRBV5-6
J: TRBJ1-2
length: 13
size: many
D: TRBD1
CDR3: CASSLTGGRGYTF
DNA: TGTGCCAGCAGTTTGACAGGGGGAAGGGGCTACACCTTC

V: TRBV25-1
J: TRBJ2-5
length: 15
size: many
D: -
CDR3: CASSDIQDVAETQYF
DNA: TGTGCCAGCAGTGATATCCAGGATGTGGCGGAGACCCAGTACTTC

V: TRBV4-1
J: TRBJ2-4
length: 16
size: -
D: TRBD1
CDR3: CASSPPGQGSKNIQYF
DNA: TGCGCCAGCAGCCCCCCGGGACAGGGATCCAAAAACATTCAGTACTTC

V: TRBV2
J: TRBJ2-3
length: 13
size: few
D: TRBD2
CDR3: CATLGGGTDTQYF
DNA: TGTGCCACCCTGGGAGGGGGCACAGATACGCAGTATTTT

V: TRBV19
J: TRBJ1-5
length: 15
size: many
D: TRBD1
CDR3: CACSRTGLISRPQHF
DNA: TGTGCCTGCAGCCGGACAGGGCTAATTAGCCGGCCCCAGCATTTT

V: TRBV20-1
J: TRBJ2-7
length: 12
size: many
D: -
CDR3: CSARARGREQYF
DNA: TGCAGTGCTAGAGCACGGGGAAGGGAGCAGTACTTC

V: TRBV18
J: TRBJ1-4
length: 14
size: many
D: -
CDR3: CASSRVGANEKLFF
DNA: TGTGCCAGCTCACGGGTCGGAGCTAATGAAAAACTGTTTTTT

V: TRBV10-2
J: TRBJ2-7
length: 14
size: many
D: -
CDR3: CASSEVDTWYEQYF
DNA: TGCGCCAGCAGTGAGGTGGATACGTGGTACGAGCAGTACTTC

V: TRBV19
J: TRBJ2-7
length: 15
size: -
D: TRBD1
CDR3: CASTKTGTGPYEQYF
DNA: TGTGCCAGTACCAAAACCGGGACAGGCCCCTACGAGCAGTACTTC

V: TRBV5-4
J: TRBJ2-1
length: 14
size: -
D: -
CDR3: CASSLVGTPNEQFF
DNA: TGTGCCAGCAGCTTGGTTGGGACACCCAATGAGCAGTTCTTC

V: TRBV4-2
J: TRBJ1-2
length: 17
size: many
D: TRBD1
CDR3: CASSQDQQGPFGYGYTF
DNA: TGTGCCAGCAGCCAAGATCAACAGGGGCCCTTCGGCTATGGCTACACCTTC

V: TRBV6-2/TRBV6-3
J: TRBJ2-1
length: 15
size: many
D: -
CDR3: CASSYYRARDNEQFF
DNA: TGTGCCAGCAGTTACTACCGCGCCAGGGACAATGAGCAGTTCTTC

V: TRBV15
J: TRBJ2-6
length: 15
size: -
D: -
CDR3: CATRAGAAGANVLTF
DNA: TGTGCCACCAGGGCCGGGGCGGCTGGGGCCAACGTCCTGACTTTC

V: TRBV12-3/TRBV12-4
J: TRBJ2-1
length: 18
size: -
D: TRBD2
CDR3: CASSSGTSGRARDNEQFF
DNA: TGTGCCAGCAGTTCCGGGACTAGCGGGAGGGCCAGAGACAATGAGCAGTTCTTC

V: TRBV6-1
J: TRBJ1-5
length: 16
size: many
D: TRBD1
CDR3: CASRPTRGGGNQPQHF
DNA: TGTGCCAGCAGGCCGACCCGAGGGGGCGGCAATCAGCCCCAGCATTTT

V: TRBV7-9
J: TRBJ2-7
length: 11
size: many
D: -
CDR3: CATNRRDEQYF
DNA: TGTGCCACCAACCGAAGGGACGAGCAGTACTTC

V: TRBV20-1
J: TRBJ1-2
length: 13
size: many
D: -
CDR3: CSARDPRDYGYTF
DNA: TGCAGTGCTAGAGATCCCCGGGACTATGGCTACACCTTC